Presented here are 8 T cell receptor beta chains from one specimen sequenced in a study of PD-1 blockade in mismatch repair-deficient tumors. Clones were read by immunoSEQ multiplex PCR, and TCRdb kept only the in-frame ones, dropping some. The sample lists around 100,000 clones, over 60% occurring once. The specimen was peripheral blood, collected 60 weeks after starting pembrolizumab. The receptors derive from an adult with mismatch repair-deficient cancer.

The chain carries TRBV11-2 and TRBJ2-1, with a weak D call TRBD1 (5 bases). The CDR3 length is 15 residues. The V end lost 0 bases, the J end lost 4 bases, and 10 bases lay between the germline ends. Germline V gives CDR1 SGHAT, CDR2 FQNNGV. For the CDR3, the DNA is TGTGCCAGCAGCTTAGAAATGACAGTTTACAATGAGCAGTTCTTC. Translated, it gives CASSLEMTVYNEQFF. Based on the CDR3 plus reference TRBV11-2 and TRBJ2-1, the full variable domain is EAGVAQSPRYKIIEKRQSVAFWCNPISGHATLYWYQQILGQGPKLLIQFQNNGVVDDSQLPKDRFSAERLKGVDSTLKIQPAKLEDSAVYLCASSLEMTVYNEQFFGPGTRLTVL.

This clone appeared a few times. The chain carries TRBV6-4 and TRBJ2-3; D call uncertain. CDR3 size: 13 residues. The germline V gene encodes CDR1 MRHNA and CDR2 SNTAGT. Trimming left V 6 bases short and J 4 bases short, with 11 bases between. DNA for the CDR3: TGTGCCAGCAGCAAGAACTACCCAGATACGCAGTATTTT. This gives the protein CASSKNYPDTQYF.

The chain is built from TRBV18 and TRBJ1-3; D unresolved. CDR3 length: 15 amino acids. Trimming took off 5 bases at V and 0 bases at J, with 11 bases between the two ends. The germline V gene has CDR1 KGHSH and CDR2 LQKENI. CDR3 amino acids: CASSERRNSGNTIYF. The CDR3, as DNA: TGTGCCAGCTCAGAAAGAAGAAACTCTGGAAACACCATATATTTT.

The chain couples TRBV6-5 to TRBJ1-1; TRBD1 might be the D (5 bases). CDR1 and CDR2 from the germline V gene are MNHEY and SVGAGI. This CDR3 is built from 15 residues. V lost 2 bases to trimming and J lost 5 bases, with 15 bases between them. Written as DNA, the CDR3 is TGTGCCAGCAGTTACAACCCAGCTTCAGGGACTGAAGCTTTCTTT. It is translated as CASSYNPASGTEAFF.

This CDR3 is CASKTRGVSTDTQYF. The CDR3 nucleotides read TGTGCCAGCAAGACCAGAGGGGTCAGCACAGATACGCAGTATTTT. V gene TRBV18 combines with J gene TRBJ2-3, with D perhaps given as TRBD1 or TRBD2 (5 bases each). CDR3 length equals 15 residues. Germline V lookup: CDR1 KGHSH, CDR2 LQKENI. V dropped 8 bases and J dropped 0 bases, with 15 bases sitting between them.

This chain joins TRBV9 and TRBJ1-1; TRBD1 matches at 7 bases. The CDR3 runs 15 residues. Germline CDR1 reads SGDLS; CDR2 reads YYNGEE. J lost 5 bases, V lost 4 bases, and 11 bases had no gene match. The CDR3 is CASSKEGTVGTEAFF. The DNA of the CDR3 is TGTGCCAGCAGCAAAGAGGGGACAGTGGGGACTGAAGCTTTCTTT.

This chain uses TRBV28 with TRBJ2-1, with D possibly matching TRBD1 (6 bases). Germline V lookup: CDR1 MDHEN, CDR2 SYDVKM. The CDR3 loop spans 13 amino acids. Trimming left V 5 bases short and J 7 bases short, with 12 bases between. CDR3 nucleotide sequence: TGTGCCAGCAGTGGAGCACAGGGAAATGAGCAGTTCTTC. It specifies CASSGAQGNEQFF.

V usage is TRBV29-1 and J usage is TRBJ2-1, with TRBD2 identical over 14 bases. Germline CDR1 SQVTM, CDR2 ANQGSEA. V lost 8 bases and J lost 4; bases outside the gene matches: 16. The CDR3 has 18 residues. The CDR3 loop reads CSPGRPIRTSGGYNEQFF. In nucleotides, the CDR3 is TGCAGCCCAGGAAGGCCAATCCGGACTAGCGGGGGGTACAATGAGCAGTTCTTC.